Listed below are T cell receptor beta chains from one sample, sequenced in a study of T cells after yellow fever vaccination. TCRdb analysed the 5' RACE reads with MiXCR anew, one entry per CDR3 protein. The sample records more than 250,000 distinct CDR3 sequences, 6.8% being singletons. The sequencing here drew on PBMCs, taken roughly seven weeks after the first yellow fever vaccination. The receptors here all came from a man aged 18 to 29 who received the YFV17D yellow fever vaccine. CDR3s include the opening cysteine and the closing phenylalanine or tryptophan. The order of the fields is D gene, J gene, clone size, V gene, CDR3 DNA, CDR3 protein. D genes are given only for firm matches. Size tells how often a clone was seen (once, few, many) or the class of an expanded clone, and some rows leave it out.

D gene: NA
J gene: TRBJ1-1
clone size: NA
V gene: TRBV21-1
CDR3 DNA: TGTGCCAGCTGCCCGACCGGGACAGGGGTGCCAGGTCGCACTGAAGCTTTCTTT
CDR3 protein: CASCPTGTGVPGRTEAFF

D gene: NA
J gene: TRBJ1-1
clone size: few
V gene: TRBV10-3
CDR3 DNA: TGTGCCATCAGTGTTACAGAGAGCACTGAAGCTTTCTTT
CDR3 protein: CAISVTESTEAFF

D gene: TRBD2
J gene: TRBJ2-1
clone size: few
V gene: TRBV20-1
CDR3 DNA: TGCAGTGCTGAGACGGCTAGCGGAAGGAATGAGCAGTTCTTC
CDR3 protein: CSAETASGRNEQFF

D gene: NA
J gene: TRBJ2-4
clone size: few
V gene: TRBV19
CDR3 DNA: TGTGCCACCCGCTTAAGGGGTGGAGGGGGCGTGGGGGAAAACATTCAGTACTTC
CDR3 protein: CATRLRGGGGVGENIQYF

D gene: TRBD2
J gene: TRBJ2-3
clone size: NA
V gene: TRBV4-3
CDR3 DNA: TGCGCCAGCAGCCAACAACTTAGCGGGGGATATGCAGATACGCAGTATTTT
CDR3 protein: CASSQQLSGGYADTQYF

D gene: NA
J gene: TRBJ2-3
clone size: NA
V gene: TRBV12-3/TRBV12-4
CDR3 DNA: TGTGCCAGCAGTTTGACCCATTCGGGGCGTACGCAGTATTTT
CDR3 protein: CASSLTHSGRTQYF

D gene: TRBD1
J gene: TRBJ2-7
clone size: few
V gene: TRBV6-5
CDR3 DNA: TGTGCCAGCAGTTACGGACAGGGGTCAGGCTACGAGCAGTACTTC
CDR3 protein: CASSYGQGSGYEQYF

D gene: TRBD2
J gene: TRBJ2-1
clone size: NA
V gene: TRBV20-1
CDR3 DNA: TGCAGTGCTTTTCATAGCGGGGGGGCGGTCTACAATGAGCAGTTCTTC
CDR3 protein: CSAFHSGGAVYNEQFF

D gene: NA
J gene: TRBJ2-3
clone size: NA
V gene: TRBV7-8
CDR3 DNA: TGTGCCAGCAGCCTGGTACAGGTGGCATTCGGAGATACGCAGTATTTT
CDR3 protein: CASSLVQVAFGDTQYF

D gene: TRBD1
J gene: TRBJ1-6
clone size: few
V gene: TRBV12-3/TRBV12-4
CDR3 DNA: TGTGCCAGCAGGGACAGGGGGCTTATTAAACCCCTCCACTTT
CDR3 protein: CASRDRGLIKPLHF

D gene: TRBD1
J gene: TRBJ2-1
clone size: many
V gene: TRBV29-1
CDR3 DNA: TGCAGCGTGGGACAGGGCTACAATGAGCAGTTCTTC
CDR3 protein: CSVGQGYNEQFF

D gene: TRBD1
J gene: TRBJ2-7
clone size: few
V gene: TRBV12-3/TRBV12-4
CDR3 DNA: TGTGCCAGCAGTAAAGGGGGCACCTACGAGCAGTACTTC
CDR3 protein: CASSKGGTYEQYF

D gene: NA
J gene: TRBJ1-1
clone size: few
V gene: TRBV20-1
CDR3 DNA: TGCAGTGCTATCGGGACGGCAAACACTGAAGCTTTCTTT
CDR3 protein: CSAIGTANTEAFF

D gene: NA
J gene: TRBJ2-1
clone size: few
V gene: TRBV18
CDR3 DNA: TGTGCCAGCTCACCACCTCGGCGGGGAGAGCAGTTCTTC
CDR3 protein: CASSPPRRGEQFF

D gene: NA
J gene: TRBJ2-5
clone size: few
V gene: TRBV5-1
CDR3 DNA: TGCGCCAGCAGCTTCGGCTTTTCCAAAGAGACCCAGTACTTC
CDR3 protein: CASSFGFSKETQYF

D gene: NA
J gene: TRBJ1-2
clone size: NA
V gene: TRBV4-3
CDR3 DNA: TGCGCCAGCAGCCAAGGCACCTCCAGGGGATCCTATGGCTACACCTTC
CDR3 protein: CASSQGTSRGSYGYTF

D gene: NA
J gene: TRBJ2-1
clone size: NA
V gene: TRBV2
CDR3 DNA: TGTGCCAGCAGTGGGGACCGGAAATCCTACAATGAGCAGTTCTTC
CDR3 protein: CASSGDRKSYNEQFF

D gene: TRBD1
J gene: TRBJ1-2
clone size: few
V gene: TRBV5-4
CDR3 DNA: TGTGCCAGCAGCTTACAGGGGGCTGATGGCTACACCTTC
CDR3 protein: CASSLQGADGYTF

D gene: NA
J gene: TRBJ1-4
clone size: few
V gene: TRBV15
CDR3 DNA: TGTGCCACCAGCAGAGATCCACAGGGAGAAGAAAAACTGTTTTTT
CDR3 protein: CATSRDPQGEEKLFF

D gene: NA
J gene: TRBJ2-5
clone size: few
V gene: TRBV28
CDR3 DNA: TGTGCCAGCAGTGGGCTCCCAGAGACCCAGTACTTC
CDR3 protein: CASSGLPETQYF

D gene: NA
J gene: TRBJ1-1
clone size: few
V gene: TRBV19
CDR3 DNA: TGTGCCAGTAGCTTGGGTCTCGACACTGAAGCTTTCTTT
CDR3 protein: CASSLGLDTEAFF

D gene: NA
J gene: TRBJ2-3
clone size: NA
V gene: TRBV11-2
CDR3 DNA: TGTGCCAGCAAGGCGACACTCGAAGAGACAGATACGCAGTATTTT
CDR3 protein: CASKATLEETDTQYF

D gene: TRBD2
J gene: TRBJ2-3
clone size: few
V gene: TRBV20-1
CDR3 DNA: TGCAGTGCCGTCGGGGGGGGGCCCAACACAGATACGCAGTATTTT
CDR3 protein: CSAVGGGPNTDTQYF

D gene: NA
J gene: TRBJ2-3
clone size: NA
V gene: TRBV7-2
CDR3 DNA: TGTGCCAGCAGTCAACAGGACGCGGGGACCACGCAGTATTTT
CDR3 protein: CASSQQDAGTTQYF

D gene: TRBD1
J gene: TRBJ2-7
clone size: few
V gene: TRBV29-1
CDR3 DNA: TGCAGCGTTGACCCAAGGGACAGGAATCTCAACGAGCAGTACTTC
CDR3 protein: CSVDPRDRNLNEQYF

D gene: NA
J gene: TRBJ1-1
clone size: NA
V gene: TRBV6-5
CDR3 DNA: TGTGCCAGCAGTTACTCTGGGGGAGACACTGAAGCTTTCTTT
CDR3 protein: CASSYSGGDTEAFF

D gene: TRBD1
J gene: TRBJ1-1
clone size: NA
V gene: TRBV15
CDR3 DNA: TGTGCCACCAGCAGAGTGGACAGGTTCTCTGAAGCTTTCTTT
CDR3 protein: CATSRVDRFSEAFF

D gene: NA
J gene: TRBJ2-6
clone size: NA
V gene: TRBV4-3
CDR3 DNA: TGCGCCAGCAGCCAACAAAGGGGGAGCTCTGGGGCCAACGTCCTGACTTTC
CDR3 protein: CASSQQRGSSGANVLTF

D gene: NA
J gene: TRBJ2-1
clone size: many
V gene: TRBV6-5
CDR3 DNA: TGTGCCAGCAGTTACTTTCTTGGTAGCTCCTACAATGAGCAGTTCTTC
CDR3 protein: CASSYFLGSSYNEQFF

D gene: TRBD1
J gene: TRBJ1-6
clone size: few
V gene: TRBV15
CDR3 DNA: TGTGCCACCAGCTACAGGGGGCAAGGGTCACCCCTCCACTTT
CDR3 protein: CATSYRGQGSPLHF

D gene: TRBD1
J gene: TRBJ1-1
clone size: many
V gene: TRBV6-5
CDR3 DNA: TGTGCCAGCAGTTGGCGGACAGGGGTGACTGAAGCTTTCTTT
CDR3 protein: CASSWRTGVTEAFF

D gene: NA
J gene: TRBJ1-1
clone size: few
V gene: TRBV4-2
CDR3 DNA: TGTGCCAGCAGCCAAGGGGACGGTCGGGCTTTCTTT
CDR3 protein: CASSQGDGRAFF

D gene: NA
J gene: TRBJ2-2
clone size: few
V gene: TRBV9
CDR3 DNA: TGTGCCAGCAGCTTTACTAGTCCCGGGGAGCTGTTTTTT
CDR3 protein: CASSFTSPGELFF

D gene: NA
J gene: TRBJ2-3
clone size: few
V gene: TRBV20-1
CDR3 DNA: TGCAGTGCTGGGGGCGGTTCGGGAGATACGCAGTATTTT
CDR3 protein: CSAGGGSGDTQYF

D gene: NA
J gene: TRBJ2-1
clone size: many
V gene: TRBV29-1
CDR3 DNA: TGCAGCGTTACGGGGGCCTTACAATACAATGAGCAGTTCTTC
CDR3 protein: CSVTGALQYNEQFF

D gene: NA
J gene: TRBJ1-6
clone size: NA
V gene: TRBV30
CDR3 DNA: TGTGCCTGGAGTGTACGACAGCGGCTCAACCCCCTCCACTTT
CDR3 protein: CAWSVRQRLNPLHF

D gene: NA
J gene: TRBJ2-2
clone size: many
V gene: TRBV3-1
CDR3 DNA: TGTGCCAGCAGCCGGTTCGGGAACACCGGGGAGCTGTTTTTT
CDR3 protein: CASSRFGNTGELFF

D gene: NA
J gene: TRBJ1-1
clone size: many
V gene: TRBV19
CDR3 DNA: TGTGCCAGTAGTACCATAGGGAGGAACACTGAAGCTTTCTTT
CDR3 protein: CASSTIGRNTEAFF

D gene: NA
J gene: TRBJ1-5
clone size: few
V gene: TRBV7-2
CDR3 DNA: TGTGCCAGCAGTCCCGGGGGGGGAATGGGGCAGCCCCAGCATTTT
CDR3 protein: CASSPGGGMGQPQHF

D gene: NA
J gene: TRBJ2-6
clone size: NA
V gene: TRBV7-2
CDR3 DNA: TGTGGCAGCAGCCCGGGACCGAATTCTGGGGCCAACGTCCTGACTTTC
CDR3 protein: CGSSPGPNSGANVLTF

D gene: TRBD1
J gene: TRBJ1-1
clone size: few
V gene: TRBV6-4
CDR3 DNA: TGTGCCAGCAGTGACCGCGTAGGGGGCGGCACTGAAGCTTTCTTT
CDR3 protein: CASSDRVGGGTEAFF

D gene: NA
J gene: TRBJ1-1
clone size: many
V gene: TRBV5-1
CDR3 DNA: TGCGCCAGCAGCTTGGGGTTACCAACGGAAGCTTTCTTT
CDR3 protein: CASSLGLPTEAFF

D gene: NA
J gene: TRBJ1-1
clone size: NA
V gene: TRBV5-1
CDR3 DNA: TGCGCCAGCAGTGAAGGTTTGAGTCGTGAAGCTTTCTTT
CDR3 protein: CASSEGLSREAFF

D gene: TRBD1
J gene: TRBJ1-1
clone size: few
V gene: TRBV12-3/TRBV12-4
CDR3 DNA: TGTGCCAGCAGGCCGACAGGGCCCACTGAAGCTTTCTTT
CDR3 protein: CASRPTGPTEAFF

D gene: TRBD2
J gene: TRBJ2-7
clone size: few
V gene: TRBV20-1
CDR3 DNA: TGCAGTGCCCCAGAGCGGGTTAGCGGGATAAGCTCCTACGAGCAGTACTTC
CDR3 protein: CSAPERVSGISSYEQYF

D gene: NA
J gene: TRBJ2-3
clone size: few
V gene: TRBV9
CDR3 DNA: TGTGCCAGCAGCGTAGCGGGGTCAGCGGATTGGAATACGCAGTATTTT
CDR3 protein: CASSVAGSADWNTQYF

D gene: NA
J gene: TRBJ2-1
clone size: many
V gene: TRBV11-1
CDR3 DNA: TGTGCCAGCAGCTCGGACCTTAACAATGAGCAGTTCTTC
CDR3 protein: CASSSDLNNEQFF

D gene: TRBD1
J gene: TRBJ2-2
clone size: NA
V gene: TRBV7-8
CDR3 DNA: TGTGCCAGCAGAAAGAGGGACAGGTACACCGGGGAGCTGTTTTTT
CDR3 protein: CASRKRDRYTGELFF

D gene: NA
J gene: TRBJ1-4
clone size: NA
V gene: TRBV4-1
CDR3 DNA: TGCGCCAGCAGAGCTACCGGGACCTCAGAACTGTTTTTT
CDR3 protein: CASRATGTSELFF